Listed below are T cell receptor beta chains from one sample, sequenced in a study of T cells in localized non-small cell lung cancer. Profiled with immunoSEQ multiplex PCR; TCRdb holds only in-frame clones, not every one. The sample gives around 100,000 clones, around 90% of which show up once; roughly 15% is in the top ten. Source: peripheral blood, taken before any cancer treatment. These receptors came from a man aged 40 to 70 with stage I squamous cell lung carcinoma. The CDR3 runs from the conserved cysteine through the conserved F or W. The D gene is left open where the match is weak. Not all rows give a size; the values are once, few, many and, for expanded clones, a class.

>TRBD1|TRBJ2-7|TRBV5-1|once
TGCGCCAGCGCAGCCGGGACAGGGCCCTACGAGCAGTACTTC
CASAAGTGPYEQYF
>TRBD2|TRBJ2-7|TRBV6-5|NA
TGTGCCACTAGACTAGCTTACGAGCAGTACTTC
CATRLAYEQYF
>TRBD1|TRBJ1-1|TRBV2|NA
TGTGCCAGCAGTGAACAGGGGGCGAGAGTGTCTACTGAAGCTTTCTTT
CASSEQGARVSTEAFF
>NA|TRBJ1-1|TRBV7-9|NA
TGTGCCAGCAGCCCTTCCAGCCGACGGGGCACTGAAGCTTTCTTT
CASSPSSRRGTEAFF
>NA|TRBJ1-2|TRBV7-2|NA
TGTGCCAGCAGCTTTTCCCTACGGAGGGGCGCCTCCTATGGCTACACCTTC
CASSFSLRRGASYGYTF
>NA|TRBJ1-6|TRBV2|once
TGTGCCAGCACGGGGGGCGCCTATAATTCACCCCTCCACTTT
CASTGGAYNSPLHF
>NA|TRBJ1-5|TRBV6-6|NA
TGTGCCAGCAGTTATAAGGATTCCAATCAGCCCCAGCATTTT
CASSYKDSNQPQHF
>TRBD2|TRBJ2-2|TRBV7-7|NA
TGTGCCAGCAGCTTGGGGGGGACCGGGGAGCTGTTTTTT
CASSLGGTGELFF
>NA|TRBJ1-2|TRBV2|NA
TGTGCCAGCAGTTCTCTTAACTATGGCTACACCTTC
CASSSLNYGYTF
>TRBD1|TRBJ2-7|TRBV5-4|NA
TGTGCCAGCAGCTTGGGGGGACAGGGCTTGAAGGAGCAGTACTTC
CASSLGGQGLKEQYF
>TRBD1|TRBJ2-5|TRBV19|NA
TGTGCCAGTAGTAAAGGGACAGTAAGGTGGGAGACCCAGTACTTC
CASSKGTVRWETQYF
>TRBD1|TRBJ1-2|TRBV28|NA
TGTGCCAGCAGTCCCCAGTCAGGGGGCGAGAACTATGGCTACACCTTC
CASSPQSGGENYGYTF
>NA|TRBJ2-3|TRBV7-9|NA
TGTGCCAGCAGCTTATGGTCAGATACGCAGTATTTT
CASSLWSDTQYF
>TRBD1|TRBJ2-1|TRBV27|NA
TGTGCCAGCAGTCCTGGGACAGGGACATACAATGAGCAGTTCTTC
CASSPGTGTYNEQFF
>TRBD1|TRBJ2-1|TRBV5-6|NA
TGTGCCAGCAGCCCCGGACGGGACAGGGGAGCCAATGAGCAGTTCTTC
CASSPGRDRGANEQFF
>NA|TRBJ2-5|TRBV5-1|NA
TGCGCCAGCAGCTTGGTAGGGTCCCAAGAGACCCAGTACTTC
CASSLVGSQETQYF
>NA|TRBJ1-6|TRBV11-2|NA
TGTGCCAGCAGCCTGAATTGGCAGGGAAATTCACCCCTCCACTTT
CASSLNWQGNSPLHF
>NA|TRBJ1-2|TRBV19|NA
TGTGCCAGTAGTATTTGGGGGTCTGGTGGCTACACCTTC
CASSIWGSGGYTF
>TRBD1|TRBJ1-5|TRBV28|NA
TGTGCCAGCAGTCCGGGACAGGGGGCGAGTCAGCCCCAGCATTTT
CASSPGQGASQPQHF
>NA|TRBJ2-2|TRBV27|NA
TGTGCCAGCAGGAGGAACACCGGGGAGCTGTTTTTT
CASRRNTGELFF
>NA|TRBJ2-7|TRBV28|NA
TGTGCCAGCAGTTTACAGGGTAATCGCCGCGAGCAGTACTTC
CASSLQGNRREQYF
>NA|TRBJ1-1|TRBV28|few
TGTGCCAGCAGTTCGATGGGAGAAGCTTTCTTT
CASSSMGEAFF
>NA|TRBJ1-3|TRBV18|NA
TGTGCCAGCTCACCCGCTCTTGGGCAGTCCGGAAACACCATATATTTT
CASSPALGQSGNTIYF
>NA|TRBJ2-3|TRBV2|NA
TGTGCCACTGCGCCCGGGGGCCGGGGCACAGATACGCAGTATTTT
CATAPGGRGTDTQYF
>NA|TRBJ1-1|TRBV20-1|few
TGCAGTGCCCGAGGGGCCACTGAAGCTTTCTTT
CSARGATEAFF
>TRBD1|TRBJ2-7|TRBV14|NA
TGTGCCAGCAGCCAAGTCGGGACAGGGGCCTACGAGCAGTACTTC
CASSQVGTGAYEQYF
>TRBD1|TRBJ2-7|TRBV7-8|NA
TGTGCCAGCAGCCCCCGACAGGGGGCCAACGAGCAGTACTTC
CASSPRQGANEQYF
>NA|TRBJ1-3|TRBV6-1|NA
TGTGCCAGCAGTGAAGCGGGGTTTGGAAACACCATATATTTT
CASSEAGFGNTIYF
>NA|TRBJ2-1|TRBV2|NA
TGTGCCAGCAGTCCAAGCCGGGGCCTAAATGAGCAGTTCTTC
CASSPSRGLNEQFF
>NA|TRBJ1-2|TRBV15|NA
TGTGCCACCAGCGGGACTCCGAACTATGGCTACACCTTC
CATSGTPNYGYTF
>TRBD1|TRBJ1-2|TRBV6-5|NA
TGTGCCAGCAGTTACTCCATCCAGGGGGGTGGCTACACCTTC
CASSYSIQGGGYTF
>TRBD2|TRBJ2-7|TRBV29-1|NA
TGCAGCGTTCGTAGCGGGGGACACTCCTACGAGCAGTACTTC
CSVRSGGHSYEQYF
>NA|TRBJ2-5|TRBV7-9|NA
TGTGCCAGCAGCTTCCAGGAGATCGGAGAGACCCAGTACTTC
CASSFQEIGETQYF
>TRBD2|TRBJ2-2|TRBV5-4|NA
TGTGCCAGCAGCTTGGGTGCTAGCGGGGTCTCCGGGGAGCTGTTTTTT
CASSLGASGVSGELFF
>TRBD1|TRBJ1-1|TRBV9|NA
TGTGCCAGCAGCCCAAGCCAGAGACAGGGGAACACTGAAGCTTTCTTT
CASSPSQRQGNTEAFF
>NA|TRBJ1-2|TRBV10-3|medium-sized
TGTGCCATCAGAGAAGGACGGAACTATGGCTACACCTTC
CAIREGRNYGYTF
>NA|TRBJ2-1|TRBV6-1|NA
TGTGCCAGCAGTGACGGACAGAGCTCCTACAATGAGCAGTTCTTC
CASSDGQSSYNEQFF
>TRBD1|TRBJ2-7|TRBV5-1|once
TGCGCCAGCAGCTTGGGAGGACCGGGACAGTGGCAGTACTTC
CASSLGGPGQWQYF
>TRBD2|TRBJ2-5|TRBV19|NA
TGTGCCAGTAGTCCCGCCCGGCTAGCGGGGGTCGAGACCCAGTACTTC
CASSPARLAGVETQYF
>TRBD1|TRBJ1-2|TRBV5-8|NA
TGTGCCAGCAGCTTTGTCGGGACAGTTGGAAACTATGGCTACACCTTC
CASSFVGTVGNYGYTF
>NA|TRBJ2-1|TRBV5-6|NA
TGTGCCAGCAGCTTACAGGACAATGAGCAGTTCTTC
CASSLQDNEQFF
>NA|TRBJ2-1|TRBV4-2|NA
TGTGCCACTAGAGCGACCGACGCCGGGGAGCAGTTCTTC
CATRATDAGEQFF
>TRBD2|TRBJ2-7|TRBV28|NA
TGTGCCAGCAGGGGAACTAGCGGGGGGGCCTACGAGCAGTACTTC
CASRGTSGGAYEQYF
>TRBD1|TRBJ1-5|TRBV10-3|NA
TGTGCCATCAGCACAGGGGATCGTCAGCCCCAGCATTTT
CAISTGDRQPQHF
>NA|TRBJ2-7|TRBV6-6|once
TGTGCCAGCAGTAACAGGGACGAGCAGTACTTC
CASSNRDEQYF
>NA|TRBJ1-1|TRBV15|NA
TGTGCCACCAGCAGAGATGCAGGACGGGTAGTGGGGAACACTGAAGCTTTCTTT
CATSRDAGRVVGNTEAFF
>TRBD2|TRBJ2-1|TRBV5-1|NA
TGCGCCAGCAGCTTGGAAGCGGGGGGGCCCCTTGGGAAGTTCTTC
CASSLEAGGPLGKFF
>NA|TRBJ1-5|TRBV2|NA
TGTGCCAGCCGAATCCGGGATCCCCAGCATTTT
CASRIRDPQHF
>NA|TRBJ2-1|TRBV9|NA
TGTGCCAGCAGCGTAGAGGGGACACATGAGCAGTTCTTC
CASSVEGTHEQFF
>NA|TRBJ1-1|TRBV5-1|NA
TGCGCCAGCAGCCGGGACGAGAACACTGAAGCTTTCTTT
CASSRDENTEAFF
>NA|TRBJ2-7|TRBV28|NA
TGTGCCAGCAGTGGCCCGCAGGGCCTTTCCTACGAGCAGTACTTC
CASSGPQGLSYEQYF
>NA|TRBJ1-4|TRBV5-1|NA
TGCGCCAGCAGCTTCTTTTTGACAGGCTTGAGCGAAAAACTGTTTTTT
CASSFFLTGLSEKLFF
>TRBD1|TRBJ2-5|TRBV29-1|once
TGCAGCGTCGGACAGGGAAAGCAAGAGACCCAGTACTTC
CSVGQGKQETQYF